This entry concerns a single T cell receptor (beta chain). This record belongs to a study of blood T cell repertoires in COVID-19. Study-level information: The study drew acute and convalescent COVID-19 samples from the United States, Italy and Spain. Sources were T cells, B-cell-depleted T cells, or PBMCs; the material itself was cDNA or gDNA.

Original handling: Reference gene primers were amplified, and this amplification served to estimate nucleated cell counts. Sequencing used immunoSEQ multiplex PCR; TCRdb keeps in-frame clones, though not all of them. The V and J calls and the clone size are those of that table, but D and trimming were determined from the DNA. Of roughly 260,000 clones in the sample, around 87% were seen once. Germline lookup yields CDR1 MNHEY and CDR2 SMNVEV (reference sequence). Trimming at V came to 6 bases and at J to 6 bases, leaving 10 bases not matched to a gene. The CDR3 is 15 residues long. The sequenced sample was peripheral blood. The source is a woman aged 45-65 years with acute or convalescent COVID-19. The chain uses TRBV27 and TRBJ1-1; 10 bases match TRBD1. The CDR3 spells CASSPGQGKGPEAFF. The CDR3 DNA reads as TGTGCCAGCAGCCCGGGACAGGGGAAGGGGCCTGAAGCTTTCTTT.